The T cell receptor (beta chain) described here comes from a study of regulatory T cells in long-lasting Graves disease (TCRdb year 2021). Regarding the research as a whole: Persistent Graves' disease was defined as antithyroid drug treatment for over 5 years with persistently positive TSH receptor autoantibodies. The study took place in China and was registered as a clinical trial. On average, persistent Graves' disease patients in the clinical cohort had been on antithyroid drugs for approximately ten years. Patients with persistent Graves' disease were compared with patients with newly diagnosed Graves' disease using TCR sequencing and RNA sequencing of peripheral blood. TCR sequencing covered around 13 persistent and roughly 20 newly diagnosed Graves' disease patients, some 33 samples in total.

This clonotype occurred many times. It lacks a known antigen. One base away there is no much larger clone; base qualities are not given. The CDR3 runs 13 residues from the cysteine to the phenylalanine. Just CDR3 DNA is preserved here, 39 bases in frame from base 1. CDR1 LGHDT and CDR2 YNNKEL were looked up in the germline V gene (reference sequence). V is shortened by 4 bases, J by 8 bases, and the region joining them spans 12 bases. Reading the label with the study, this specimen's time point is: persistent/refractory GD, antithyroid drugs over 5 years with positive TRAb. For both TCR sequencing and RNA sequencing, RNA was extracted from PBMCs in TRIzol. Graves' disease was diagnosed according to American Thyroid Association guidelines. The patients came from an endocrinology department in Xi'an, China. From each patient, 7.5 to 9.5 milliliters of peripheral blood was collected into an EDTA anticoagulant tube. Ficoll Paque Plus density gradient separation was used to isolate PBMCs, and no further T cell sorting was done. RNA quality was checked with an Agilent 2100 Bioanalyzer and agarose gel, and concentration with a NanoDrop 2000.

The paper's findings and limits, for the study overall: More public clonotypes were shared among persistent patients (over 2,500) than among newly diagnosed patients (roughly 1,000). Persistent Graves' disease patients showed lower TCR Shannon entropy and fewer highly expanded clones than newly diagnosed patients, suggesting clonal expansion. Only peripheral blood was studied, because thyroid tissue, the primary lesion, was inaccessible. Preferential use of TRBV28, TRBJ1-2 and TRBJ2-5 was observed in persistent disease, whereas TRBV20-1 and TRBJ2-1 were favored in newly diagnosed disease. Sequencing and analysis were limited to the TCR beta chain. The authors acknowledged the small sample size as a limitation that may reduce accuracy.

The library relied on multiplex PCR. Sequencing used an Illumina HiSeq 4000. TCR beta libraries were built with iRepertoire HTBI primers and Arm-PCR amplification of CDR3 regions. Before sequencing, the PCR products went through gel purification. The published analysis was carried out like this. Across samples, 60 to 70 TRBV and 13 to 15 TRBJ segments were identified and used for gene usage analysis of CDR3 amino acid clonotypes. Filtered high-quality paired reads were merged into contigs using COPE and FqMerger. BLAST was used to align contigs to the IMGT TRBV, TRBD and TRBJ reference genes, and CDR3 was defined following IMGT. Highly expanded clones were defined as clonotypes with a frequency above 0.1%. Repertoire diversity was measured by Shannon entropy, and V-J evenness by the Gini coefficient. Public clonotypes were defined as clonotypes shared by more than one individual. TCRdb took the public reads, trimmed them with fastp at Q25, ran MiXCR for clone calling and kept in-frame beta chains. Each record represents a unique CDR3 protein, reported with the most common genes and DNA among its rows. TCRdb assigned the V and J calls; the authors' analysis was not used. The sample data list a few hundred thousand distinct CDR3 sequences, and 20% to 25% of these were observed just once. The top ten constitute around 26% of the sample.

This chain joins TRBV3-1 to TRBJ2-4; there is no confident call for the D gene. This TCR derives from a female donor with Graves disease. The source material was peripheral blood mononuclear cells (PBMCs), sampled when the disease was refractory, from a patient treated with antithyroid drugs. The CDR3 protein sequence reads: CASSPSSDHIQYF. The nucleotides are TGTGCCAGCAGCCCGTCATCGGACCACATTCAGTACTTC.